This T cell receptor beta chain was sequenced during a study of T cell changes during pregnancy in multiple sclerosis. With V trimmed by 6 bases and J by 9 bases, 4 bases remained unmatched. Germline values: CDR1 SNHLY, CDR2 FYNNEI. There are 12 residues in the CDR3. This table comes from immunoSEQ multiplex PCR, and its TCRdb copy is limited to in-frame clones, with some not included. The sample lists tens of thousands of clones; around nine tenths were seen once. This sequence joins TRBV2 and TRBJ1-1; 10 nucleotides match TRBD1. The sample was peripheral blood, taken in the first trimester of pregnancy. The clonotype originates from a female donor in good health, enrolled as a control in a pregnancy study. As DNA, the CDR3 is TGTGCCAGCAGGCCGGGACAGGGGAAAGCTTTCTTT. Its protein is CASRPGQGKAFF.